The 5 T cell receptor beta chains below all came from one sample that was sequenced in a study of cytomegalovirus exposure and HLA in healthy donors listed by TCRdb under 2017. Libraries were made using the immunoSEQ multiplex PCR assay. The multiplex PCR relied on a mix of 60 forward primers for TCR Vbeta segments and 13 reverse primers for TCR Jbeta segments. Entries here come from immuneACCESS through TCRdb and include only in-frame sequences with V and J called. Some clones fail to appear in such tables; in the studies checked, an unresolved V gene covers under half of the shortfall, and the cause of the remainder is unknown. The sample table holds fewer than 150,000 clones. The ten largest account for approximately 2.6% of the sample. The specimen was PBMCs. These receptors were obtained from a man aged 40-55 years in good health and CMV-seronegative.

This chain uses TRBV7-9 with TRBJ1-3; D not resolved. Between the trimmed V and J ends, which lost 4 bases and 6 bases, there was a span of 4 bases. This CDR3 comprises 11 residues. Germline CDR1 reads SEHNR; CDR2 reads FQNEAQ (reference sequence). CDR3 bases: TGTGCCAGCAGCTCCATAAACACCATATATTTT. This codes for CASSSINTIYF. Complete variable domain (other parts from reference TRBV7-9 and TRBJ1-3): DTGVSQNPRHKITKRGQNVTFRCDPISEHNRLYWYRQTLGQGPEFLTYFQNEAQLEKSRLLSDRFSAERPKGSFSTLEIQRTEQGDSAMYLCASSSINTIYFGEGSWLTVV.

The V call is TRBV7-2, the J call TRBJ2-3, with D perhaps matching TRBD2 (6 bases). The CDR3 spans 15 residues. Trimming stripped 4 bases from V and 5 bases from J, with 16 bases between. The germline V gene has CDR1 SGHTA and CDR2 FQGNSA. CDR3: CASSSNRGKRDTQYF. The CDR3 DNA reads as TGTGCCAGCAGCTCGAACCGGGGGAAGCGAGATACGCAGTATTTT.

The DNA for the CDR3 is TGCGCCAGCAGCCAAGAGATCGGGTCTCTAGCGGGGGGGAATACGCAGTATTTT. Protein product: CASSQEIGSLAGGNTQYF. The rearrangement links TRBV4-3 to TRBJ2-3, with 12 bases that match TRBD2. Germline CDR1 reads LGHNA; CDR2 reads YSLEER. Unmatched junction bases numbered 11, after V lost 0 bases and J lost 7 bases. This CDR3 region has 18 residues.

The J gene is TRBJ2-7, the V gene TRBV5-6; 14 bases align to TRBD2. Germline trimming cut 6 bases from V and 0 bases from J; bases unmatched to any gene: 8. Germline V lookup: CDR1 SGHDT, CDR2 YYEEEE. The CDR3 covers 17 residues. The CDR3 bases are TGTGCCAGCATCCGACTAGCGGGGGGGTTTAGCTCCTACGAGCAGTACTTC. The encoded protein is CASIRLAGGFSSYEQYF.

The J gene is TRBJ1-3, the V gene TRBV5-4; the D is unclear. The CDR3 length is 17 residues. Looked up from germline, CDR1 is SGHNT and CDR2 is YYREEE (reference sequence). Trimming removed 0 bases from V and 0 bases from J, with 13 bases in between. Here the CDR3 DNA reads TGTGCCAGCAGCTTGGGAGGTTCTTTTATCTCTGGAAACACCATATATTTT. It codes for CASSLGGSFISGNTIYF.